Included here is one T cell receptor (beta chain) sequence, with context. The data were produced by immunoSEQ multiplex PCR, yet TCRdb's version contains in-frame clones alone and is incomplete. The sample holds roughly 150,000 clones, approximately 91% seen once. The data were obtained in a study of control samples from healthy donors and cancer patients. Per the germline V gene, CDR1 is KGHDR and CDR2 is SFDVKD. This CDR3 is 15 amino acids long. The V end was cut by 4 bases, the J end by 4 bases, with 13 bases between. The chain is built from TRBV24-1 and TRBJ1-5; D gene uncertain. Sequenced sample: blood. The source is a man aged 25-45 years in good health. Written as DNA, the CDR3 is TGTGCCACCAGTGAGAGAGGGTCTAGAAATCAGCCCCAGCATTTT. As protein: CATSERGSRNQPQHF.